What follows describes a single T cell receptor (beta chain). Assay used: immunoSEQ multiplex PCR; TCRdb lists only in-frame clones, some missing. Counted here are tens of thousands of clones, about 85% occurring once; the ten biggest clones make up roughly 13%. Germline CDR1 is LGHDT and CDR2 is YNNKEL (reference sequence). This CDR3 region has 19 residues. V lost 4 bases to trimming and J lost 0 bases; unmatched junction nucleotides: 16. The sample belongs to a study of blood T cell repertoires in COVID-19. The chain joins TRBV3-1 (or the pseudogene TRBV3-2) to TRBJ1-2, with TRBD1 matching over 8 bases. The receptor's source is an older woman in a cohort sampled during active COVID-19. The sequenced sample was peripheral blood. DNA of the CDR3: TGTGCCAGCAGCCGTAAGATCGGGACAGGAGTCAAAGCTAACTATGGCTACACCTTC. As protein: CASSRKIGTGVKANYGYTF.